Below, one T cell receptor (beta chain) is given with its context. The source of the sample is a study of CDR3 diversity in severe acne. TCRdb re-analysed the PCR reads in MiXCR, keeping a single row per CDR3 protein. This sample has over 90,000 distinct CDR3 sequences, with 45% to 60% found just once. Germline CDR1 and CDR2: SGHNT and YENEEA. The J segment lost 6 bases and the V segment lost 5 bases, leaving 3 bases of the junction unmatched. The CDR3 is 16 amino acids. The TCR originated in a male donor with acne. Sequenced input: blood. The chain uses TRBV11-3 and TRBJ2-2; the match to TRBD2 covers 16 bases. The CDR3 nucleotides are TGTGCCAGCAGCGACGGGACTAGCGGGAGGGCCGGGGAGCTGTTTTTT. Translation gives CASSDGTSGRAGELFF.